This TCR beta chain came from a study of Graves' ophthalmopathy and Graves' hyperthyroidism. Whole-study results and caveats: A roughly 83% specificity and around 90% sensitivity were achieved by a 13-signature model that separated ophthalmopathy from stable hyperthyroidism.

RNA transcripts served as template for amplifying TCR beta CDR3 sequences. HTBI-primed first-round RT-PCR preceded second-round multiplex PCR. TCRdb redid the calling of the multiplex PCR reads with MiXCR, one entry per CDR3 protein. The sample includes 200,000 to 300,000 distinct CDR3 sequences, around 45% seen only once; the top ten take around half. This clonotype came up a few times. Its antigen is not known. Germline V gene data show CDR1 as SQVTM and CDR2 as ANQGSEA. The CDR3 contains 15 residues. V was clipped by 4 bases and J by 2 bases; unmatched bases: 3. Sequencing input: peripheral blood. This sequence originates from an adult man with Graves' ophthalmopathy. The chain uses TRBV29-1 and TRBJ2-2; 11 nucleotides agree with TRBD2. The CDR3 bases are TGCAGCGTTGCACTAGCGGGAGTTAACACCGGGGAGCTGTTTTTT. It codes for CSVALAGVNTGELFF.